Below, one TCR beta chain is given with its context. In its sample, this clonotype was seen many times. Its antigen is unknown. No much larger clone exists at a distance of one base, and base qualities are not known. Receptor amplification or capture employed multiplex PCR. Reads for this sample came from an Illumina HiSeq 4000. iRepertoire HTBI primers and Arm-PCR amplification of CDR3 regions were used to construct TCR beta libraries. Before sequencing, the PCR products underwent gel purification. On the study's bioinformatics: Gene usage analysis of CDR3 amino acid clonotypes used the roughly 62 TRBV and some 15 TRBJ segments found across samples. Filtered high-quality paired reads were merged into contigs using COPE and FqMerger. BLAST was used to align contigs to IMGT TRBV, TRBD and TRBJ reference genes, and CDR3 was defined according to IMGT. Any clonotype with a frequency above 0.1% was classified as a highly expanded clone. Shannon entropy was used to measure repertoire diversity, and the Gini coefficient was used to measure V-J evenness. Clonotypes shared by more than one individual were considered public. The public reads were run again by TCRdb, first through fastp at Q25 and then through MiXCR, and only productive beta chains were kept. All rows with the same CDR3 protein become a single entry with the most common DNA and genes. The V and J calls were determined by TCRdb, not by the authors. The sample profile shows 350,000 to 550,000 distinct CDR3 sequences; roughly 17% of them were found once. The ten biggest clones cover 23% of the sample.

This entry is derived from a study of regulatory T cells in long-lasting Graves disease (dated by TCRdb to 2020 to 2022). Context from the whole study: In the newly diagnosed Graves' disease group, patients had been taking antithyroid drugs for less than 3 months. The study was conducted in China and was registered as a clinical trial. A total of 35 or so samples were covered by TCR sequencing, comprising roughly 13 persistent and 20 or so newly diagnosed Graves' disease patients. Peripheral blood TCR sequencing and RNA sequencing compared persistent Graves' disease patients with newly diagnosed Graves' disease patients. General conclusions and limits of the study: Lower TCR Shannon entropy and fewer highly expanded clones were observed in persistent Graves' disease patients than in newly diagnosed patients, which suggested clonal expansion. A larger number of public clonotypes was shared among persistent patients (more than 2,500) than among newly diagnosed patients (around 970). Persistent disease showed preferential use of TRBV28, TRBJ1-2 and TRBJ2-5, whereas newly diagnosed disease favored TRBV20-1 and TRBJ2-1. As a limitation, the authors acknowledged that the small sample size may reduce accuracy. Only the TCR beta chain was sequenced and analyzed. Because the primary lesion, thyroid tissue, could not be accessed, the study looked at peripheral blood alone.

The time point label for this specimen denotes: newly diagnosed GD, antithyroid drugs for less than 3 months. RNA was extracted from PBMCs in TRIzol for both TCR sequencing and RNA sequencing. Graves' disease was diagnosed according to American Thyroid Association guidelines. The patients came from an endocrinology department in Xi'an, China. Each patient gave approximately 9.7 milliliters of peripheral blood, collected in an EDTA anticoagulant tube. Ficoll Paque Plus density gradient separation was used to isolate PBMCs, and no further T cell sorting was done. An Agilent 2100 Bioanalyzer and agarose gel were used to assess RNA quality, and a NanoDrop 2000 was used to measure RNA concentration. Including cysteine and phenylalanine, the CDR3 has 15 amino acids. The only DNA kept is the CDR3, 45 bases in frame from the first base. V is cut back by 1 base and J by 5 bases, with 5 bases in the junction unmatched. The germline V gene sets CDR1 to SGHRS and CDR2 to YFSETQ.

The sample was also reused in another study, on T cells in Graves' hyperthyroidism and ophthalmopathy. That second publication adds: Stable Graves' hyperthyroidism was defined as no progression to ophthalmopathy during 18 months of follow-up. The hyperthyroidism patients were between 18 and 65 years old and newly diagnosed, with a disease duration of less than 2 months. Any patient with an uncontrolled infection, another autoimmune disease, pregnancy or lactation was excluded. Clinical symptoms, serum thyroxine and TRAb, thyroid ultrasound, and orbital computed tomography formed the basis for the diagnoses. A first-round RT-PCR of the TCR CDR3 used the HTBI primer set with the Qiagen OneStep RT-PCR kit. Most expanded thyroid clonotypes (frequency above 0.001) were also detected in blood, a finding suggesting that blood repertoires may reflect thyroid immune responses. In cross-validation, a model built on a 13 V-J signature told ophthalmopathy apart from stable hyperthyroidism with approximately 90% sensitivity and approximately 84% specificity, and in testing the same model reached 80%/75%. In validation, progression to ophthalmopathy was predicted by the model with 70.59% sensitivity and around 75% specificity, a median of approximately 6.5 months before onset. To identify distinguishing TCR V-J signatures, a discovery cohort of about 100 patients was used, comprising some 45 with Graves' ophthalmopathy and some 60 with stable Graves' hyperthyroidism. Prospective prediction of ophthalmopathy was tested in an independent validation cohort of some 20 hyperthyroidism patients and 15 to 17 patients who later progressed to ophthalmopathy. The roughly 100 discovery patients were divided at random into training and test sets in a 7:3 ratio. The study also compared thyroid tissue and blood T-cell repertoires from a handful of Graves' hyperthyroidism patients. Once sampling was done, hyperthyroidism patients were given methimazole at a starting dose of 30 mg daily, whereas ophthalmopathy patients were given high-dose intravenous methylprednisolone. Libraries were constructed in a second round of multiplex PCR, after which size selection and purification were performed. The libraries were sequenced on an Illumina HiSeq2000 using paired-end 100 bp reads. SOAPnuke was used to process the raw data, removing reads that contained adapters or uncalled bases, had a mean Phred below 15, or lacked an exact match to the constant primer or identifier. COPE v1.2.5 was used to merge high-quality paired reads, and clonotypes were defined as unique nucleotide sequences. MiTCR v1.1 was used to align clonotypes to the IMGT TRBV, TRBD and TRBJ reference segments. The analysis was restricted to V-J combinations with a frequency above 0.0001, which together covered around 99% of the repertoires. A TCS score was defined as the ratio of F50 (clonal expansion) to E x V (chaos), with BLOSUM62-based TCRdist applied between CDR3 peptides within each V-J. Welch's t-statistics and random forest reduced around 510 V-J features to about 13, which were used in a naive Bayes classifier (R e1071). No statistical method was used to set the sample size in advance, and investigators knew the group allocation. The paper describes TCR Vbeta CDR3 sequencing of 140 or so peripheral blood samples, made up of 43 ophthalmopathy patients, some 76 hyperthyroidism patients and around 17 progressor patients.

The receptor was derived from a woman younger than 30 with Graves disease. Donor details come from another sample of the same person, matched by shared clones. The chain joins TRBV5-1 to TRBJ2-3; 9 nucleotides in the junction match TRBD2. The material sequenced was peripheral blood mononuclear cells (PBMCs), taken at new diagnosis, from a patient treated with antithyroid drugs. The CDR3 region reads CASSLRTSAGDTQYF. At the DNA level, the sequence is TGCGCCAGCAGCTTGAGGACTAGCGCTGGAGATACGCAGTATTTT.